A selection of T cell receptor beta chains follows, all from one sample in a study of blood T cell repertoires in COVID-19. Produced via immunoSEQ multiplex PCR; TCRdb's table is partial and in-frame only. The repertoire holds about 140,000 clones, with 84% as singletons. Sequencing input: peripheral blood. The receptors were sampled from a woman older than 75 in a cohort sampled during active or convalescent COVID-19. The CDR3 runs from the conserved cysteine through the conserved F or W. D genes are given only for firm matches. Expanded clones are given a class, and other clones once, few, many or no size at all.

v_gene,abundance,j_gene,d_gene,CDR3aa
TRBV19,.,TRBJ1-3,.,CASSILIDSGNTIYF
TRBV4-1,.,TRBJ2-3,TRBD1,CASSQPGQGTDTQYF
TRBV12-3/TRBV12-4,.,TRBJ2-5,TRBD2,CASSVRGETQYF
TRBV24-1,.,TRBJ1-2,TRBD1,CATSGRGTGEKDGYTF
TRBV7-2,few,TRBJ1-2,TRBD1,CASPLGRTGAGYGYTF
TRBV6-5,.,TRBJ1-1,.,CASSYRGNTEAFF
TRBV28,.,TRBJ1-5,TRBD1,CASSLFLDRGGNQPQHF
TRBV18,.,TRBJ2-1,.,CASSPGTAGNEQFF
TRBV7-7,.,TRBJ2-3,TRBD2,CASSRTSGGADTQYF
TRBV4-3,.,TRBJ1-2,TRBD1,CASSQAGQGENYGYTF
TRBV13,.,TRBJ2-5,.,CASSLKLSQETQYF
TRBV7-9,.,TRBJ2-3,TRBD2,CASSPLRLAGGDPTDTQYF
TRBV5-1,.,TRBJ1-5,.,CASSLDGVSNQPQHF
TRBV13,.,TRBJ1-2,TRBD1,CASSLTGTGRGYTF
TRBV6-1,.,TRBJ2-3,TRBD2,CASSEATSGGYTQYF
TRBV9,.,TRBJ1-5,.,CASSLGRDRNQPQHF
TRBV29-1,.,TRBJ1-1,.,CSSKGVNTEAFF
TRBV4-3,.,TRBJ1-6,.,CASSQQGRNSPLHF
TRBV5-1,few,TRBJ1-2,.,CASSDGRVANYGYTF
TRBV3-1/TRBV3-2,.,TRBJ2-6,.,CASSTMSSGANVLTF
TRBV19,.,TRBJ1-6,.,CASSIGGSSYNSPLHF
TRBV2,few,TRBJ1-2,.,CASSRQQGNYGYTF